Listed below are T cell receptor beta chains from one sample, sequenced in a study of beta chain features in type 1 diabetes. Clones were read by immunoSEQ multiplex PCR, and TCRdb kept only the in-frame ones, dropping some. The data hold 300,000 to 400,000 clones, with around 9.7% observed a single time. Material for sequencing was central memory CD4+ T cells from blood. Receptors were obtained from a man aged 25 to 45 with type 1 diabetes. Each CDR3 is given without its conserved first and last residue.

v_call cdr3_aa
TRBV4-3 ASSQDISAGGKNIQY
TRBV5-1 ASSLDNGQETQY
TRBV6-5 ASRGDSIFYGYT
TRBV7-2 ASSLGSGVSYNEQF
TRBV7-9 ASSLVTFQY
TRBV7-9 ASSQGDSRTGELF
TRBV19 ASSMRQVPANSPLH
TRBV19 ASSSNSGANVLT
TRBV5-1 ASSWGTSGGQETQY
TRBV27 ASSSRGGHQPQH
TRBV5-4 ASSLGGANYGYT
TRBV20-1 SARPEDEQY
TRBV7-2 ASSPGTSNRAAQTQY
TRBV5-6 ASSQQATNEKLF
TRBV6-5 ATNGFRETQY
TRBV4-3 ASSQDLNQPQH
TRBV10-3 AISESGTGFTGELF
TRBV28 ASLPRGQGAYEQY
TRBV30 AWSAGKETQY
TRBV19 ASSTTGGWTYEQY
TRBV7-2 ASSLRLAGDTDTQY
TRBV11-2 ASKRGAQYEQY
TRBV2 ASSEKRVNQETQY
TRBV5-6 ASSSGIYGYT
TRBV27 ASRVTGANVLT
TRBV30 AGGLSFSGELF
TRBV5-7 ASSRNAGTRPTYEQY
TRBV7-9 ASIWGMADTQY
TRBV14 ASSQYRGYGYT
TRBV6-5 ASSGTDLYGYT
TRBV5-1 ASSPTNDRAYEQY
TRBV7-2 ASRRSGLAGDEQY
TRBV13 ASSHPAYYNEQF
TRBV5-1 ASSLALIGGATNEKLF
TRBV27 ASSLRQGAPGANVLT
TRBV7-2 ASSFSSGGSYEQY
TRBV5-1 ASSSIGGRDTQY
TRBV5-1 ASSVGWNTEAF
TRBV18 ASSQGQALNTEAF
TRBV6-5 ASSALFPNYGYT
TRBV4-1 ASSQDLRGPNSPLH
TRBV9 ASSVGDTTDTQY
TRBV28 ASSLRGAYGYT
TRBV5-4 ASSSTGDNYGYT
TRBV4-3 ASSQRAGQNYGYT
TRBV9 ASSVRDEGEQF
TRBV29-1 SVVRLEGNEQF
TRBV7-9 ASSSSDSYEQY
TRBV7-9 ASSGGGARGEAF
TRBV14 ASSQDRHSPLH
TRBV7-2 ASSSEYTGELF